Following are 2 T cell receptor beta chains from one sample sequenced in a study of T cell repertoires in cytomegalovirus infection. The antigens of these receptors remain unknown. MiXCR was run by TCRdb on the reads, yielding one entry per CDR3 protein. The sample records some 150,000 distinct CDR3 sequences, over 30% being singletons. The sample was CD8+ T cells from cultured PBMCs, taken from culture after CMV antigen stimulation. The receptors shown here come from a human donor in good health (CMV status not recorded). Some clones in this sample may be carry-over from other donors' samples.

This clonotype was found a few times. This chain links TRBV7-9 with TRBJ2-7; D might be TRBD2 (6 bases). Germline assignment: CDR1 SEHNR and CDR2 FQNEAQ (reference sequence). This CDR3 is built from 13 residues. V lost 2 bases and J 5 bases, leaving 10 bases between the germline ends. The CDR3 region is CASSLPGGNEQYF. DNA of the CDR3: TGTGCCAGCAGCTTACCTGGGGGGAACGAGCAGTACTTC.

The genes are TRBV15 and TRBJ1-2, with D unclear. The CDR3 is made up of 15 amino acids. V lost 5 bases, J lost 3 bases, and 16 bases lay in between. CDR1 is LNHNV and CDR2 is YYDKDF in the germline V gene (reference sequence). The CDR3 nucleotides are TGTGCCACCAGCGGGTTGGATTCCTCATACTATGGCTACACCTTC. Amino acid sequence: CATSGLDSSYYGYTF.